Given below is one TCR beta chain in context. V dropped 6 bases and J dropped 4 bases, with 15 bases sitting between them. CDR1 MNHEY and CDR2 SVGEGT come from the germline V gene. The CDR3 is 14 amino acids. This entry is derived from a study of Graves' ophthalmopathy and Graves' hyperthyroidism. Amplified TCR beta CDR3 regions were obtained using RNA transcripts as template. HTBI-primed RT-PCR formed the first round, and a multiplex PCR formed the second. MiXCR was run by TCRdb on the multiplex PCR reads, yielding one entry per CDR3 protein. This sample has over 450,000 distinct CDR3 sequences, with under 15% found just once.

The genes are TRBV6-2 or TRBV6-3 and TRBJ1-1, with D possibly TRBD1 on 6 matching bases. This TCR derives from a woman in her 30s with Graves' ophthalmopathy. Input material: blood. The CDR3 bases are TGTGCCAGCAGCCCCCAGGGGAGGATCACTGAAGCTTTCTTT. It yields the protein CASSPQGRITEAFF.